This TCR beta chain was identified in a study of blood T cells in healthy people across ages. The study's findings and limits: PBMCs left unsorted prevented a conclusive naive versus antigen-experienced comparison.

In regard to this clonotype: The antigen is not known.

The authors ran a second PCR of roughly 6 to 12 cycles using a sample-barcoded 5' primer and a J-beta primer mix. MiXCR was run by TCRdb on the 5' RACE reads, yielding one entry per CDR3 protein. The data contain about 1,500,000 distinct CDR3 sequences, roughly 27% of them singletons. V was shortened by 5 bases and J by 13 bases, with 27 bases between the two germline ends. This CDR3 has 16 residues. In germline, CDR1 is SNHLY, CDR2 FYNNEI. The chain combines TRBV2 with TRBJ2-4; no reliable D call. This receptor was obtained from a woman aged 30 to 39 in good health. The sequenced material came from blood. For the CDR3, the DNA is TGTGCCAGCAGTTCCCCCACTAAGGTCATAGTGAATGAGCAGTACTTC. Translated, it gives CASSSPTKVIVNEQYF.